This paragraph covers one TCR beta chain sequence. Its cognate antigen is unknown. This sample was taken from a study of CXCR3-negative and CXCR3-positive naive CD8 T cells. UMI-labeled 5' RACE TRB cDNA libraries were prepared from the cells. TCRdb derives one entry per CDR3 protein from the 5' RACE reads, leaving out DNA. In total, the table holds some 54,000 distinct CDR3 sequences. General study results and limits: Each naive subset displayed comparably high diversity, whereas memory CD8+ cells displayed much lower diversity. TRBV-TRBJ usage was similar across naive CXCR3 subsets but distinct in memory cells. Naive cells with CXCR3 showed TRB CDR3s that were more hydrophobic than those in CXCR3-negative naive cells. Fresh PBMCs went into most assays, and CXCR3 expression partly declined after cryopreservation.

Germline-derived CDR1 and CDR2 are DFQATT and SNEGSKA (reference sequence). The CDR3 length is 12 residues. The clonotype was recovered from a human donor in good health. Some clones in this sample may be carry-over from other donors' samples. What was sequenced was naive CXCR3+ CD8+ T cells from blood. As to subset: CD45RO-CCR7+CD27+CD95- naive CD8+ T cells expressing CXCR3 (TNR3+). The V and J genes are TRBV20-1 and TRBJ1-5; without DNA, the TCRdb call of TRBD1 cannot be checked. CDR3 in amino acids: CSARGGYQPQHF.